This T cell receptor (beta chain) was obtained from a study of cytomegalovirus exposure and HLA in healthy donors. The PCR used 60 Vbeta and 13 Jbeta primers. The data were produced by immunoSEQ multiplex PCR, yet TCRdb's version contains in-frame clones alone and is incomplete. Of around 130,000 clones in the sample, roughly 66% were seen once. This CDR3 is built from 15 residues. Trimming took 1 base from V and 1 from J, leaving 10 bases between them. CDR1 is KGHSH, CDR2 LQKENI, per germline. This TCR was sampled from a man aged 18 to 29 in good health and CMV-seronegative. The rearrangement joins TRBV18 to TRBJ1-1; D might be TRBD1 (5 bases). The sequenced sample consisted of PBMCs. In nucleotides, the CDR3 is TGTGCCAGCTCACCACTTCAAGGACAGAACACTGAAGCTTTCTTT. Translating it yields CASSPLQGQNTEAFF.